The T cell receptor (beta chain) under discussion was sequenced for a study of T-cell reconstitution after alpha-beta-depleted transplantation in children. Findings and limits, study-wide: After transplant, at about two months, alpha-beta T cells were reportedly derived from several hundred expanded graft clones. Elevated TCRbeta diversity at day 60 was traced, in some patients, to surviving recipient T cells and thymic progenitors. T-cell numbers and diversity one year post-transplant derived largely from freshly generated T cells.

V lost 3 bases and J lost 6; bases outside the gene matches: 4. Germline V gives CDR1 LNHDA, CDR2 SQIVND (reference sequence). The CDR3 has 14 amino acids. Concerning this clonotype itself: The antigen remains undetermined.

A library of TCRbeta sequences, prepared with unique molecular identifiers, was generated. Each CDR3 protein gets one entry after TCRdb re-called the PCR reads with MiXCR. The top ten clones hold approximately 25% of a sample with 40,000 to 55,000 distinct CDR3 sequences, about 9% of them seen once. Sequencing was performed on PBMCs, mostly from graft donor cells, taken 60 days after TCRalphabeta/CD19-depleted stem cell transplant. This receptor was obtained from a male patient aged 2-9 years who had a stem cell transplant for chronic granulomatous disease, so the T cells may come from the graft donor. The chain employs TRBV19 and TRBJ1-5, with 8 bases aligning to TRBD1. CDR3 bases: TGTGCCAGTAGTATCGGACAGGGTGGTCAGCCCCAGCATTTT. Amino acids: CASSIGQGGQPQHF.